This T cell receptor (beta chain) was identified in a study of T cells in Graves' hyperthyroidism and ophthalmopathy. The germline V gene encodes CDR1 PRHDT and CDR2 FYEKMQ (reference sequence). V shed 5 bases and J shed 3 bases, with 11 bases lying between them. The CDR3 is 14 amino acids. General observations from the study: The model made its ophthalmopathy prediction, and onset followed a median around six months later. From stable hyperthyroidism, ophthalmopathy was separated by a 13 V-J model.

In its sample, this clonotype was seen many times. Its matching antigen is unknown. Amplified TCR beta CDR3 regions came from RNA transcripts. When the TCR CDR3 underwent first-round RT-PCR, the HTBI primer set was used. TCRdb re-called the multiplex PCR reads with MiXCR, one entry per CDR3 protein. This sample yields 550,000 to 700,000 distinct CDR3 sequences, of which around 46% are seen a single time; around 20% belongs to the top ten. V and J are TRBV13 and TRBJ1-5; no clear D. The TCR sequence derives from an adult woman with Graves' disease, either hyperthyroidism or ophthalmopathy (not recorded which). The specimen was peripheral blood or thyroid tissue (not recorded which). The DNA of the CDR3 is TGTGCCAGCAGCACCCACGGTCACAATCAGCCCCAGCATTTT. Its translation is CASSTHGHNQPQHF.